This note documents a single T cell receptor beta chain sequence. This clone was counted between two and nine times. The specificity of this receptor is unknown. No base-level quality is on record; no much larger clone is a single base apart. The sample's time point label, decoded: baseline before oral tofacitinib. From alopecia areata patients, peripheral blood was collected along with lesional scalp punch biopsies. PBMCs were isolated by density centrifugation and stained for CD3, CD4 and CD8, and CD4+ and CD8+ T cells were sorted on a FACSAria. Library creation used the immunoSEQ multiplex PCR assay. For TCR sequencing, RNA was extracted from every sample and reverse transcribed into cDNA to serve as template. SuperScript III was used to make first-strand cDNA, primed with a 2:1 mix of oligo-dT and random hexamers. A synthetic immune receptor repertoire was used to measure amplification bias, and any remaining bias was corrected computationally. Concerning the study's data processing: Raw reads were preprocessed to remove errors, and CDR3 was defined according to IMGT conventions as the region from the conserved cysteine to phenylalanine. Clonality was computed by normalizing Shannon entropy by log2 of the number of productive unique TCRs and subtracting the result from 1. Whether scalp clones were CD4 or CD8 was inferred by matching scalp TCRbeta sequences against CD4 and CD8 repertoires sorted from blood. In its TCRdb copy, this immuneACCESS table keeps in-frame sequences only and misses some clones. Where compared with another copy, unresolved V genes explain less than half of these, and the others have no known cause. V and J calls and clone size come straight from that table; D and trimming were deduced from the DNA. For this sample there are roughly 250,000 clones; 67% appear just once. Approximately 1.2% of the sample is in the top ten clones.

The germline V gene gives CDR1 as SGHRS and CDR2 as YFSETQ. The cysteine opens and the phenylalanine closes a CDR3 of 14 amino acids. The retained sequence is limited to the CDR3, 42 bases, with the frame set at the first base. V is cut by 2 bases and J by 4 bases, and the space between the germline ends is 10 bases. This sample is part of a study of CD8+ T cells in alopecia areata (dated by TCRdb to the late 2010s). In terms of the full investigation: Treated patients were enrolled in an open-label pilot trial of oral tofacitinib at 5 to 10 mg twice daily for moderate-to-severe alopecia areata. Tofacitinib was administered for 6 to 18 months, and 6 months of follow-up off drug were then conducted to assess delayed response and recurrence. Scalp clonality was compared across normal scalp (n=4), patchy alopecia areata scalp (n=8), and alopecia totalis/universalis scalp (n=8). Biopsies were taken from tofacitinib-treated patients at baseline and at 4 and 24 weeks of treatment, and a later scalp biopsy was taken in several of the tofacitinib-treated patients. RNA came from the PAXgene miRNA kit for fixed scalp, the miRNeasy kit for PBMCs, and the RNeasy kit for mouse skin. In both human patients and the C3H/HeJ mouse model, the study applied high-throughput TCRbeta sequencing to look at T cell clonal expansion in alopecia areata. On the human side, TCRbeta sequencing was run on scalp tissue and on sorted CD4+ and CD8+ peripheral blood T cells from healthy controls and from alopecia areata patients with either patchy or totalis/universalis disease. TCRbeta CDR3 regions were amplified by immunoSEQ multiplex PCR with 35 Vbeta forward and 13 Jbeta reverse primers.

General conclusions and limits of the study: Higher clonality and more expanded CD8+ clones were observed in lesional scalp than in normal scalp, particularly in alopecia totalis/universalis, a finding suggestive of antigenic drive. Shared TCR sequences between patients were less evident than in mice, which may be partly attributable to HLA diversity in the patient population. Scalp TCR repertoire analysis is complicated because resident alphabeta T cells in normal human skin are also sequenced, whereas mouse skin is dominated by gammadelta T cells.

The chain links TRBV5-1 with TRBJ2-1; the D gene cannot be resolved reliably. This TCR came from a human donor with alopecia areata. The sample in question was CD4+ T cells sorted from blood, obtained at week 0. The DNA sequence is TGCGCCAGCAGCTTAAGGACCGATTACAATGAGCAGTTCTTC. Its translation reads: CASSLRTDYNEQFF.